What follows describes a single TCR beta chain. The data were obtained in a study of blood T cell repertoires in COVID-19. Repertoires were generated with immunoSEQ multiplex PCR, while TCRdb's copy carries only in-frame clones and drops some. The sample contains 150,000 to 200,000 clones, over 75% of which appear only once. Sequencing was carried out using PBMCs or T cells enriched from blood (not recorded which). This TCR was recovered from a woman aged 50 to 60 who had recovered from COVID-19.

The CDR3 here is CAWSEIASRAKNIQYF. CDR3 DNA: TGTGCCTGGAGTGAGATTGCTAGCCGGGCCAAAAACATTCAGTACTTC. The chain has TRBV30 and TRBJ2-4; tentative D call: TRBD2 (5 bases). Germline V CDR1 and CDR2: GTSNPN, SVGIG (reference sequence). V shed 1 base and J shed 1 base, with 14 bases lying between them. This CDR3 region has 16 residues. Using reference TRBV30 and TRBJ2-4 for the parts outside the CDR3, the full variable domain is SQTIHQWPATLVQPVGSPLSLECTVEGTSNPNLYWYRQAAGRGLQLLFYSVGIGQISSEVPQNLSASRPQDRQFILSSKKLLLSDSGFYLCAWSEIASRAKNIQYFGAGTRLSVL.